A single sample gave rise to the 27 T cell receptor beta chains below, sequenced in a study of cytomegalovirus exposure and HLA in healthy donors. The PCR contained 60 Vbeta and 13 Jbeta primers. The method was immunoSEQ multiplex PCR; TCRdb's version includes in-frame clones alone and lacks a portion of them. The table shows roughly 110,000 clones, with approximately 80% occurring only once. Sequencing used PBMCs. The origin of the receptors is a woman in her 40s in good health and CMV-seropositive.

The V call is TRBV6-6, the J call TRBJ1-3; unclear D gene. The CDR3 length is 14 residues. With 4 bases removed from V and 4 bases from J, the gap between germline ends came to 11 bases. Germline CDR1 reads MNHNY; CDR2 reads SVGAGI (reference sequence). In nucleotides, the CDR3 is TGTGCCAGCAGTTCCCGGCCCGGGGGAAACACCATATATTTT. As protein: CASSSRPGGNTIYF.

The genes are TRBV11-2 and TRBJ1-4; D may be TRBD1 (6 bases). Germline CDR1 SGHAT, CDR2 FQNNGV. Trimming stripped 0 bases from V and 0 bases from J, with 14 bases between. CDR3 length equals 18 residues. This CDR3 is CASSLDWGHEATNEKLFF. The CDR3 DNA reads TGTGCCAGCAGCTTAGATTGGGGACACGAAGCAACTAATGAAAAACTGTTTTTT.

This clone was picked up one time. This chain connects TRBV7-8 to TRBJ2-2; the D gene is possibly TRBD2 (5 bases). This CDR3 has 14 residues. Per germline, CDR1 SGHVS and CDR2 FQNEAQ. Deletions cut 3 bases from V and 4 bases from J, with 9 bases between. CDR3: CASSFGVGTGELFF. CDR3 bases: TGTGCCAGCAGCTTCGGGGTCGGCACCGGGGAGCTGTTTTTT.

This clone was picked up a small number of times. The chain links TRBV5-4 to TRBJ1-1; weak D call: TRBD1 (6 bases). V dropped 4 bases and J dropped 1 base, with 14 bases sitting between them. Germline V gene data show CDR1 as SGHNT and CDR2 as YYREEE (reference sequence). The CDR3 has 15 residues. The CDR3 sequence: CASSPGVGANTEAFF. CDR3 DNA: TGTGCCAGCAGCCCCGGAGTGGGGGCGAACACTGAAGCTTTCTTT.

This clone was detected only a few times. Other DNA sequences from this sample encode an identical CDR3 as well. The rearrangement links TRBV5-1 to TRBJ2-7; a weak D match, TRBD2 (5 bases). This CDR3 spans 14 amino acids. V lost 2 bases and J 3 bases, leaving 12 bases between the germline ends. CDR1 is SGHRS, CDR2 YFSETQ, per germline. CDR3 residues: CASSLESGGYEQYF. The CDR3 nucleotides are TGCGCCAGCAGCTTAGAGTCAGGAGGCTACGAGCAGTACTTC.

V usage is TRBV11-2 and J usage is TRBJ1-2; TRBD1 agrees at 11 bases. The germline gives CDR1 SGHAT, CDR2 FQNNGV. The CDR3 loop spans 15 amino acids. V dropped 5 bases and J dropped 2; count of bases not matched to a gene: 4. Here the CDR3 reads CASSNRDRGNYGYTF. In DNA, the CDR3 is TGTGCCAGCAGCAACCGGGACAGGGGGAACTATGGCTACACCTTC.

This clone was counted a few times. The rearrangement joins TRBV27 to TRBJ1-5; 7 bases align to TRBD1. Trimming took 6 bases from V and 5 from J; bases not matched to a gene: 7. Germline CDR1 MNHEY, CDR2 SMNVEV (reference sequence). CDR3 length: 14 amino acids. In nucleotides, the CDR3 is TGTGCCAGCAGGAGACAGGGATCGGATCAGCCCCAGCATTTT. Amino acid sequence: CASRRQGSDQPQHF.

The sample holds one count of this clone. V is TRBV28 and J is TRBJ2-3, with TRBD2 as a possible D gene (7 bases). The germline gives CDR1 MDHEN, CDR2 SYDVKM. Trimming stripped 10 bases from V and 1 base from J, with 12 bases between. The CDR3 loop spans 13 amino acids. CDR3 sequence reads: CAIQGGGTDTQYF. The CDR3 DNA follows: TGTGCCATACAAGGGGGGGGCACAGATACGCAGTATTTT.

The V gene is TRBV19, the J gene TRBJ1-1; 7 bases map to TRBD1. Losses at the gene ends were 6 bases for V and 7 bases for J; bases not matched to a gene: 14. Germline lookup yields CDR1 LNHDA and CDR2 SQIVND (reference sequence). The CDR3 length is 15 residues. CDR3 DNA sequence: TGTGCCAGTAGGAGGGGGCGCCAAATGGGGGGTGAAGCTTTCTTT. Amino acid sequence: CASRRGRQMGGEAFF.

The chain combines TRBV6-5 with TRBJ2-3; a possible D gene is TRBD2 (5 bases). CDR1 and CDR2 from the germline V gene are MNHEY and SVGAGI. The length of the CDR3 is 13 residues. Deletions cut 7 bases from V and 2 bases from J, with 10 bases between. CDR3 protein: CASKKEVTDTQYF. The CDR3, as DNA: TGTGCCAGCAAGAAGGAGGTCACAGATACGCAGTATTTT.

The chain joins TRBV6-1 to TRBJ1-1, with D unresolved. The germline V gene encodes CDR1 MNHNS and CDR2 SASEGT. The V end was cut by 5 bases, the J end by 0 bases, with 7 bases between. The CDR3 has 13 amino acids. The CDR3 sequence: CASSSQMNTEAFF. The CDR3 DNA reads TGTGCCAGCAGTTCCCAGATGAACACTGAAGCTTTCTTT.

J is TRBJ2-7 and V is TRBV27, with D perhaps TRBD2 (6 bases). The germline CDR1 and CDR2 sequences are MNHEY and SMNVEV (reference sequence). V was pared by 5 bases and J by 12 bases, with 17 bases between. There are 12 residues in the CDR3. CDR3 region: CASSPGKGGLYF. The CDR3 bases are TGTGCCAGCAGTCCCGGGAAGGGAGGCCTGTACTTC.

The chain recombines TRBV6-6 with TRBJ1-1, with TRBD1 matching 7 bases. V trimming: 7 bases; J trimming: 7 bases; junction bases outside the gene matches: 9. The V gene's germline CDR1 is MNHNY and CDR2 SVGAGI (reference sequence). The CDR3 is 13 amino acids. The CDR3 DNA sequence: TGTGCCAGCACTTTACAGGGGCCGGGTGAAGCTTTCTTT. It specifies CASTLQGPGEAFF.

V gene TRBV2 combines with J gene TRBJ1-1, with D hard to call. Germline V gene sequence: CDR1 SNHLY, CDR2 FYNNEI. The V end was cut by 1 base, the J end by 10 bases, with 10 bases between. The CDR3 spans 12 residues. CDR3 protein: CASSEEPLRAFF. DNA for the CDR3: TGTGCCAGCAGTGAAGAACCTCTACGAGCTTTCTTT. The entire variable domain, with the rest obtained from reference TRBV2 and TRBJ1-1, is as follows: EPEVTQTPSHQVTQMGQEVILRCVPISNHLYFYWYRQILGQKVEFLVSFYNNEISEKSEIFDDQFSVERPDGSNFTLKIRSTKLEDSAMYFCASSEEPLRAFFGQGTRLTVV.

This clone came up a few times. This chain uses TRBV6-5 with TRBJ2-1; 8 bases align to TRBD2. The ends lost 0 bases at V and 7 bases at J; junction bases unmatched: 5. CDR1 and CDR2 from the germline V gene are MNHEY and SVGAGI. The CDR3 contains 15 residues. The chain's CDR3 is CASSYSSGGRNEQFF. The CDR3 region has the DNA TGTGCCAGCAGTTACTCGAGCGGGGGCCGGAATGAGCAGTTCTTC.

V usage is TRBV9 and J usage is TRBJ1-5; 7 bases match TRBD1. The CDR3 consists of 16 residues. Germline assignment: CDR1 SGDLS and CDR2 YYNGEE. V lost 3 bases, J lost 8 bases, and 14 bases stayed unmatched. The CDR3 loop is CASSDNPGQPGEPQHF. In nucleotides, the CDR3 is TGTGCCAGCAGCGATAACCCGGGACAGCCGGGGGAGCCCCAGCATTTT. Drawing the rest from reference TRBV9 and TRBJ1-5, the complete variable domain is DSGVTQTPKHLITATGQRVTLRCSPRSGDLSVYWYQQSLDQGLQFLIQYYNGEERAKGNILERFSAQQFPDLHSELNLSSLELGDSALYFCASSDNPGQPGEPQHFGDGTRLSIL.

This chain links TRBV7-6 with TRBJ1-4; D gene unclear. The V gene lost 1 base and the J gene lost 2 bases, with 20 bases spanning the gap. CDR3 length: 19 residues. The germline V gene encodes CDR1 SGHVS and CDR2 FNYEAQ. CDR3 in DNA: TGTGCCAGCAGCTTAGAATATTATGCAGCCAGCGGGACTAATGAAAAACTGTTTTTT. Translating it yields CASSLEYYAASGTNEKLFF. Filled out from reference TRBV7-6 and TRBJ1-4, the complete variable domain reads GAGVSQSPRYKVTKRGQDVALRCDPISGHVSLYWYRQALGQGPEFLTYFNYEAQQDKSGLPNDRFSAERPEGSISTLTIQRTEQRDSAMYRCASSLEYYAASGTNEKLFFGSGTQLSVL.

This chain uses TRBV15 with TRBJ1-5, with 7 bases identical to TRBD1. Germline CDR1 LNHNV, CDR2 YYDKDF (reference sequence). This CDR3 is built from 15 residues. V dropped 1 base and J dropped 7; count of bases not matched to a gene: 7. This CDR3 reads CATSRARRGNQPQHF. CDR3 nucleotide sequence: TGTGCCACCAGCAGAGCACGCAGGGGGAACCAGCCCCAGCATTTT.

A few counts support this clone. The DNA for the CDR3 is TGCGCCAGCAGCCCGGGGACAGGGGAAGAGACCCAGTACTTC. This sequence encodes CASSPGTGEETQYF. This rearrangement joins TRBV5-1 to TRBJ2-5, with TRBD1 matching 10 bases. The trim removed 4 bases at V and 3 bases at J, leaving 3 bases unmatched. The CDR3 consists of 14 residues. CDR1 is SGHRS and CDR2 is YFSETQ in the germline V gene.

In its sample, this clone was seen a few times. The chain employs TRBV6-5 and TRBJ2-7; TRBD2 matches at 7 bases. The V gene end was trimmed by 5 bases and the J gene end by 4 bases; junction bases not matched to a gene: 8. This CDR3 region has 14 residues. Germline V CDR1 and CDR2: MNHEY, SVGAGI. CDR3 DNA: TGTGCCAGCAGTCCCGGGACTAATCTGTACGAGCAGTACTTC. It codes for CASSPGTNLYEQYF.

V gene TRBV4-2 combines with J gene TRBJ2-7, with 8 bases aligning to TRBD1. Looked up from germline, CDR1 is LGHNA and CDR2 is YNFKEQ. The CDR3 is made up of 15 amino acids. V was pared by 1 base and J by 3 bases, with 5 bases of the junction left unmatched. The CDR3 is CASSQGPGGIYEQYF. For the CDR3, the DNA is TGTGCCAGCAGCCAAGGCCCAGGGGGCATCTACGAGCAGTACTTC.

CDR3 region: CASSEAQGQGVEKLFF. CDR3 nucleotide sequence: TGTGCCAGCAGTGAAGCGCAAGGACAGGGAGTTGAAAAACTGTTTTTT. The chain has TRBV6-1 and TRBJ1-4, with 8 bases matching TRBD1. V was clipped by 0 bases and J by 7 bases; unmatched bases: 7. This CDR3 spans 16 amino acids. CDR1 is MNHNS, CDR2 SASEGT, per germline.

The chain carries TRBV29-1 and TRBJ2-7; perhaps TRBD2 as D (7 bases). The CDR3 covers 16 residues. From germline, CDR1 is SQVTM and CDR2 ANQGSEA. Trimming stripped 1 base from V and 0 bases from J, with 16 bases between. CDR3 bases: TGCAGCGTTGAAGGGCTCGGGGGGCCCTTCTCCTACGAGCAGTACTTC. The encoded protein is CSVEGLGGPFSYEQYF.

This chain joins TRBV5-1 and TRBJ2-7, with 8 bases matching TRBD2. CDR3 length equals 16 residues. After removal of 0 bases from V and 5 bases from J, the junction contained 10 bases not matched to a gene. The germline gives CDR1 SGHRS, CDR2 YFSETQ. The CDR3 here is CASSLDTSGPRDEQYF. Written as DNA, the CDR3 is TGCGCCAGCAGCTTGGATACTAGCGGACCTAGGGACGAGCAGTACTTC.

The chain couples TRBV6-1 to TRBJ1-1; 8 bases agree with TRBD1. After removal of 2 bases from V and 6 bases from J, the junction contained 5 bases not matched to a gene. The CDR3 is 14 amino acids. The V gene's germline CDR1 is MNHNS and CDR2 SASEGT. The CDR3 here is CASSERTGRPEAFF. As DNA, the CDR3 is TGTGCCAGCAGTGAAAGGACAGGGCGTCCTGAAGCTTTCTTT.

The gene calls are TRBV7-8 and TRBJ2-3, with 8 bases identical to TRBD2. V gave up 5 bases and J gave up 3 bases; unmatched junction bases: 7. Germline loops: CDR1 SGHVS, CDR2 FQNEAQ. The CDR3 loop spans 15 amino acids. CDR3 bases: TGTGCCAGCAGCCGGAGTAGCGGGGTAACAGATACGCAGTATTTT. Translation: CASSRSSGVTDTQYF.

The chain couples TRBV2 to TRBJ1-4, with a possible D match to TRBD1 (5 bases). Germline CDR1 SNHLY, CDR2 FYNNEI. The CDR3 is 12 residues long. Trimming stripped 2 bases from V and 13 bases from J, with 11 bases between. The DNA of the CDR3 is TGTGCCAGCAGTGAACGCCAGGGCAGACTGTTTTTT. Translation: CASSERQGRLFF.